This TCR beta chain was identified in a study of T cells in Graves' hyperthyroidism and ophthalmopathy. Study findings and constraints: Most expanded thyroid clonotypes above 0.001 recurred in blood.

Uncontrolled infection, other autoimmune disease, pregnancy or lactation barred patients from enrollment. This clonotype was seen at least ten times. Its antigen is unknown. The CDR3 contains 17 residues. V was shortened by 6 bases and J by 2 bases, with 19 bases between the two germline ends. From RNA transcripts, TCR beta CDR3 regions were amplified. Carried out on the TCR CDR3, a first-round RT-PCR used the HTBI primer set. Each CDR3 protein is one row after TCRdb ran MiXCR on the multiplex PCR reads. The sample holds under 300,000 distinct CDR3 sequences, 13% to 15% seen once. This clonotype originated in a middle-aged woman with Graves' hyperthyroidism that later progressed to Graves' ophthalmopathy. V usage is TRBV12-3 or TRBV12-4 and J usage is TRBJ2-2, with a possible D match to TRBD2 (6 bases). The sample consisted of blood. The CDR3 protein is CASRPEGPISNTGELFF. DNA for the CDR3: TGTGCCAGCAGGCCGGAGGGTCCTATTTCTAACACCGGGGAGCTGTTTTTT.